The table lists the clone carrying this T cell receptor beta chain with many counts. Antigen: not known. TCRdb recomputed calls from the reads with MiXCR, one row per CDR3 protein. The sample shows some 940,000 distinct CDR3 sequences, about 33% of them seen only once. The record originates from a study of T cell repertoires in cytomegalovirus infection. Across the study: An indication of both CMV infection and matching HLA type came from public TCR beta signatures.

V lost 4 bases, J lost 4 bases, and 7 bases stayed unmatched. Germline lookup yields CDR1 SGHVS and CDR2 FNYEAQ. CDR3 length: 15 amino acids. This specimen was cultured CD8+ T cells from PBMCs, taken from culture after CMV antigen stimulation. This chain joins TRBV7-6 and TRBJ1-2, with 9 bases aligning to TRBD1. The TCR originated in a human donor in good health (CMV status not recorded). Some clones in this sample may be carry-over from other donors' samples. CDR3 nucleotides: TGTGCCAGCAGCTCAGACCTACAGGGGGCCTATGGCTACACCTTC. It specifies CASSSDLQGAYGYTF.